This T cell receptor (beta chain) was sequenced for a study of blood T cell repertoires in COVID-19. Adults between about 18 and 95 years of age took part from approximately 24 US areas. For recovered donors of Cohort 3, there were two negative PCRs, clearance, or symptom resolution. Produced via immunoSEQ multiplex PCR; TCRdb's table is partial and in-frame only. There are about 340,000 clones in the sample; more than 85% occur only once, and approximately 17% lies in the top ten. The CDR3 is 17 residues long. CDR1 is MDHEN, CDR2 SYDVKM, per germline. The trim removed 3 bases at V and 2 bases at J, leaving 9 bases unmatched.

The sequencing input was PBMCs or T cells enriched from blood (not recorded which). The chain links TRBV28 to TRBJ1-3, with 8 bases identical to TRBD1. This receptor was identified in a woman in her 30s who had recovered from COVID-19. The DNA for the CDR3 is TGTGCCAGCAGTTTGGCGACAGGGGACGGGACTGGAAACACCATATATTTT. Encoded protein: CASSLATGDGTGNTIYF. The complete variable domain, with remaining parts taken from reference TRBV28 and TRBJ1-3, reads DVKVTQSSRYLVKRTGEKVFLECVQDMDHENMFWYRQDPGLGLRLIYFSYDVKMKEKGDIPEGYSVSREKKERFSLILESASTNQTSMYLCASSLATGDGTGNTIYFGEGSWLTVV.